A single sample is the source of the 10 T cell receptor beta chains below, sequenced in a study of control samples from healthy donors and cancer patients. Produced via immunoSEQ multiplex PCR; TCRdb's table is partial and in-frame only. This sample has about 98,000 clones, with roughly four fifths found just once. Sequenced input: blood. These receptors were taken from a man in his sixties in good health.

The chain carries TRBV3-1 (or the pseudogene TRBV3-2) and TRBJ2-7; a weak D match, TRBD2 (7 bases). This CDR3 has 15 residues. Germline values: CDR1 LGHDT, CDR2 YNNKEL (reference sequence). V lost 3 bases, J lost 2 bases, and 14 bases lay in between. CDR3 coding DNA: TGTGCCAGCAGCCAGGGGGGGCTAGCGGCCTACGAGCAGTACTTC. This codes for CASSQGGLAAYEQYF.

This clone was detected only a few times. Other DNA sequences in the sample encode the same CDR3. This sequence joins TRBV7-3 and TRBJ2-1; TRBD2 agrees at 8 bases. Per the germline V gene, CDR1 is SGHTA and CDR2 is FQGTGA. With V trimmed by 1 base and J by 8 bases, 10 bases remained unmatched. The CDR3 length is 16 residues. The CDR3 DNA reads TGTGCCAGCAGCTTAAATCCCGGGGGGGCCAGGGATGAGCAGTTCTTC. This codes for CASSLNPGGARDEQFF.

The chain combines TRBV7-9 with TRBJ1-3, with D unresolved. The CDR3 consists of 10 residues. V was cut by 5 bases and J by 7 bases, with 3 bases left in between. Germline lookup yields CDR1 SEHNR and CDR2 FQNEAQ (reference sequence). CDR3 loop: CASSLNTIYF. The CDR3 DNA is TGTGCCAGCAGCCTCAACACCATATATTTT.

This chain joins TRBV11-3 and TRBJ1-3; D not resolved. The length of the CDR3 is 15 residues. Per germline, CDR1 SGHNT and CDR2 YENEEA. V lost 5 bases and J 2 bases, leaving 13 bases between the germline ends. This CDR3 is CASSHTGPPGNTIYF. The CDR3 DNA follows: TGTGCCAGCAGCCATACCGGACCGCCTGGAAACACCATATATTTT. Supplemented by reference TRBV11-3 and TRBJ1-3, the full variable domain reads EAGVVQSPRYKIIEKKQPVAFWCNPISGHNTLYWYLQNLGQGPELLIRYENEEAVDDSQLPKDRFSAERLKGVDSTLKIQPAELGDSAVYLCASSHTGPPGNTIYFGEGSWLTVV.

The chain carries TRBV18 and TRBJ1-3; no firm D call. V lost 4 bases, J lost 2 bases, and 12 bases lay in between. The germline CDR1 and CDR2 sequences are KGHSH and LQKENI. This CDR3 has 15 residues. CDR3 nucleotide sequence: TGTGCCAGCTCACTAATTCGGGAGACTGGAAACACCATATATTTT. It specifies CASSLIRETGNTIYF.

The chain joins TRBV29-1 to TRBJ2-2; maybe TRBD2 (5 bases). The CDR3 loop spans 16 amino acids. V was pared by 2 bases and J by 2 bases, with 15 bases between. The germline V gene encodes CDR1 SQVTM and CDR2 ANQGSEA. Here the CDR3 reads CSVELHERENTGELFF. The CDR3 nucleotides read TGCAGCGTTGAACTTCACGAGAGGGAAAACACCGGGGAGCTGTTTTTT.

V gene TRBV7-9 combines with J gene TRBJ2-7, with TRBD1 as a possible D gene (6 bases). This CDR3 is 15 amino acids long. Germline V lookup: CDR1 SEHNR, CDR2 FQNEAQ (reference sequence). V lost 5 bases to trimming and J lost 2 bases, with 16 bases between them. This CDR3 reads CASSAPQDSTYEQYF. CDR3 DNA sequence: TGTGCCAGCAGCGCCCCTCAGGACAGCACCTACGAGCAGTACTTC.

The V call is TRBV3-1 (or the pseudogene TRBV3-2), the J call TRBJ2-7, with 7 bases lining up with TRBD2. The CDR3 is made up of 14 amino acids. V lost 4 bases and J lost 4; bases outside the gene matches: 7. In germline, CDR1 is LGHDT, CDR2 YNNKEL (reference sequence). The CDR3 DNA is TGTGCCAGCAGCCTTGGGGGGGAACGATACGAGCAGTACTTC. Protein product: CASSLGGERYEQYF.

The V gene is TRBV5-4, the J gene TRBJ2-2; 8 nucleotides match TRBD1. The ends lost 0 bases at V and 6 bases at J; junction bases unmatched: 1. The CDR3 totals 14 residues. CDR1 SGHNT and CDR2 YYREEE come from the germline V gene (reference sequence). The CDR3 nucleotides read TGTGCCAGCAGCTTGGAACAGGGGGCCGGGGAGCTGTTTTTT. This translates into CASSLEQGAGELFF.

This clone has a handful of counts. V usage is TRBV19 and J usage is TRBJ2-7; D is ambiguous. Germline V CDR1 and CDR2: LNHDA, SQIVND (reference sequence). The CDR3 extends over 14 amino acids. V was clipped by 3 bases and J by 2 bases, with 11 bases between them. DNA for the CDR3: TGTGCCAGTAGTATCTTCGACGGGCCCTACGAGCAGTACTTC. It specifies CASSIFDGPYEQYF.